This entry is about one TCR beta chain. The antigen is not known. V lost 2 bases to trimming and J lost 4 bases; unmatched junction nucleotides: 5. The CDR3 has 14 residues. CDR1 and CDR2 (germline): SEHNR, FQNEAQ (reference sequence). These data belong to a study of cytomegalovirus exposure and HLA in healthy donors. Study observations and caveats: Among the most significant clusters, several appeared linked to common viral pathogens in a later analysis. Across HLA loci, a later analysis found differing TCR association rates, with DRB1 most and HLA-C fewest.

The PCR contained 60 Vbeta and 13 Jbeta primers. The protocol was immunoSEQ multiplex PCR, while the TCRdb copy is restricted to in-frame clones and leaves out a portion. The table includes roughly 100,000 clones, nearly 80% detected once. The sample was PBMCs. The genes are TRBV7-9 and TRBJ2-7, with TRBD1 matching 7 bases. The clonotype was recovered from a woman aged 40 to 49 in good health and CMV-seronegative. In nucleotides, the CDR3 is TGTGCCAGCAGCTTACCGGGGACAGAGTACGAGCAGTACTTC. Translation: CASSLPGTEYEQYF. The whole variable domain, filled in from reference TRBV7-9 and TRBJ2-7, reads DTGVSQNPRHKITKRGQNVTFRCDPISEHNRLYWYRQTLGQGPEFLTYFQNEAQLEKSRLLSDRFSAERPKGSFSTLEIQRTEQGDSAMYLCASSLPGTEYEQYFGPGTRLTVT.